These 25 T cell receptor beta chains share one sample of origin, sequenced in a study of OX40 agonist ivuxolimab in advanced cancers. Produced via immunoSEQ multiplex PCR; TCRdb's table is partial and in-frame only. The sample comprises about 21,000 clones, 85% of which are singletons, and more than 30% rests with the top ten. The sample in question was CD4+ or CD8+ T cells sorted from blood, obtained in a trial of the OX40 agonist ivuxolimab. These receptors all come from an adult with an advanced solid tumor such as melanoma, head and neck, liver or kidney cancer.

The chain recombines TRBV7-2 with TRBJ2-7; tentatively, D is TRBD2 (7 bases). The CDR3 covers 14 residues. Germline CDR1 SGHTA, CDR2 FQGNSA. The germline V and J ends were trimmed by 5 bases and 5 bases, with 16 bases remaining between them. CDR3 sequence (DNA): TGTGCCAGCAGCCTCGTGGGGGGGCTAGACGAGCAGTACTTC. As protein: CASSLVGGLDEQYF.

This chain links TRBV28 with TRBJ2-6; D perhaps matches TRBD2 (6 bases). Trimming cost V 5 bases and J 4 bases, with 18 bases left between them. Per the germline V gene, CDR1 is MDHEN and CDR2 is SYDVKM. The CDR3 length is 17 residues. CDR3: CASSHLLEGRGANVLTF. The DNA for the CDR3 is TGTGCCAGCAGTCACCTTCTGGAGGGGAGGGGGGCCAACGTCCTGACTTTC.

The rearrangement uses TRBV6-6 and TRBJ2-5; D is unresolved. Germline V gene lookup returns CDR1 MNHNY and CDR2 SVGAGI (reference sequence). The CDR3 covers 14 residues. With 0 bases removed from V and 2 bases from J, the gap between germline ends came to 7 bases. The CDR3 coding sequence is TGTGCCAGCAGTTACTCGGGCAAACAAGAGACCCAGTACTTC. Its protein product is CASSYSGKQETQYF.

This clone has a single count. The chain recombines TRBV28 with TRBJ1-2, with TRBD1 as a possible D gene (5 bases). The CDR3 contains 14 residues. CDR1 is MDHEN and CDR2 is SYDVKM in the germline V gene. Deletions cut 8 bases from V and 0 bases from J, with 13 bases between. The chain's CDR3 is CASLGGGANYGYTF. DNA for the CDR3: TGTGCCAGCCTTGGGGGGGGAGCTAACTATGGCTACACCTTC.

The rearrangement links TRBV9 to TRBJ2-3; possibly TRBD2 for D (5 bases). The ends were cut back, 4 bases at V and 0 bases at J, with 15 bases in the middle. This CDR3 is 16 amino acids long. Germline V lookup: CDR1 SGDLS, CDR2 YYNGEE. CDR3 in amino acids: CASSLHPGLSTDTQYF. CDR3 nucleotide sequence: TGTGCCAGCAGCTTACACCCGGGATTAAGCACAGATACGCAGTATTTT.

The V call is TRBV11-2, the J call TRBJ1-4, with D hard to call. Trimming cost V 1 base and J 4 bases, with 10 bases left between them. CDR3 size: 15 residues. Per germline, CDR1 SGHAT and CDR2 FQNNGV. The CDR3 here is CASSLGSGYNEKLFF. The CDR3 DNA reads TGTGCCAGCAGCTTAGGGTCCGGGTATAATGAAAAACTGTTTTTT.

The gene calls are TRBV10-2 and TRBJ1-6; 10 bases are a match to TRBD1. The CDR3 has 15 amino acids. V dropped 3 bases and J dropped 9; count of bases not matched to a gene: 5. The germline CDR1 and CDR2 sequences are WSHSY and SAAADI. CDR3 DNA: TGCGCCAGCAGTGAAGGGACAGGGGAAATTTCACCCCTCCACTTT. Translated, it gives CASSEGTGEISPLHF.

The chain links TRBV4-1 to TRBJ2-3; 11 bases agree with TRBD1. CDR1 is MGHRA and CDR2 is YSYEKL in the germline V gene. The CDR3 covers 13 residues. After removal of 7 bases from V and 4 bases from J, the junction contained 1 base not matched to a gene. The CDR3 nucleotides read TGCGCCAGCATGGGACAGGGGGCAGATACGCAGTATTTT. Protein product: CASMGQGADTQYF.

The chain has TRBV11-3 and TRBJ1-2; D unresolved. Trimming pared 3 bases from V and 6 bases from J, leaving 17 bases between. Germline V gene lookup returns CDR1 SGHNT and CDR2 YENEEA. CDR3 length: 15 amino acids. The CDR3 reads CASSFWGSHYDGYTF. The CDR3 DNA is TGTGCCAGCAGCTTCTGGGGATCCCACTATGATGGCTACACCTTC.

This clone came up a few times. The chain uses TRBV7-9 and TRBJ1-3; no reliable D call. This CDR3 has 14 amino acids. V was cut by 2 bases and J by 0 bases, with 5 bases left in between. The germline V gene encodes CDR1 SEHNR and CDR2 FQNEAQ (reference sequence). CDR3: CASSLYSSGNTIYF. As DNA, the CDR3 is TGTGCCAGCAGCTTATACAGCTCTGGAAACACCATATATTTT.

The chain recombines TRBV6-4 with TRBJ2-2; the match to TRBD1 covers 10 bases. Germline CDR1 reads MRHNA; CDR2 reads SNTAGT. V lost 8 bases, J lost 3 bases, and 0 bases stayed unmatched. The CDR3 loop spans 13 amino acids. The CDR3, as DNA: TGTGCCAGCGGGACAGGGGACACCGGGGAGCTGTTTTTT. This encodes CASGTGDTGELFF.

The chain combines TRBV5-4 with TRBJ2-1; TRBD2 might be the D (7 bases). Germline CDR1 and CDR2: SGHNT and YYREEE (reference sequence). Trimming cost V 2 bases and J 6 bases, with 15 bases left between them. The CDR3 is 15 residues long. Here the CDR3 reads CASSFFGGPLNEQFF. For the CDR3, the DNA is TGTGCCAGCAGCTTTTTCGGGGGGCCTCTCAATGAGCAGTTCTTC.

This clone was seen a few times. The rearrangement uses TRBV14 and TRBJ1-1; 10 bases agree with TRBD1. The CDR3 is made up of 17 amino acids. CDR1 SGHDN and CDR2 FVKESK come from the germline V gene. V was clipped by 5 bases and J by 3 bases; unmatched bases: 12. The CDR3 sequence: CASSTRDRGVRDTEAFF. The CDR3 nucleotides are TGTGCCAGCAGCACCCGGGACAGGGGAGTGAGGGACACTGAAGCTTTCTTT.

The chain recombines TRBV28 with TRBJ1-5, with D possibly matching TRBD1 (5 bases). Trimming took 5 bases from V and 1 from J, leaving 9 bases between them. Germline CDR1 and CDR2: MDHEN and SYDVKM. CDR3 size: 14 residues. The CDR3 reads CASSIRVSNQPQHF. CDR3 nucleotide sequence: TGTGCCAGCAGTATCAGGGTAAGCAATCAGCCCCAGCATTTT.

The chain is built from TRBV13 and TRBJ2-3, with D possibly TRBD1 on 6 matching bases. The CDR3 consists of 13 residues. V was cut by 5 bases and J by 5 bases, with 11 bases left in between. Germline values: CDR1 PRHDT, CDR2 FYEKMQ (reference sequence). CDR3 loop: CASSAGAGDTQYF. The DNA for the CDR3 is TGTGCCAGCAGCGCAGGGGCTGGAGATACGCAGTATTTT.

This clone was counted a few times. Other nucleotide sequences in the sample specify the same CDR3. This chain uses TRBV29-1 with TRBJ2-7; D possibly corresponds to TRBD1 (6 bases). CDR3 length equals 12 residues. V lost 7 bases to trimming and J lost 2 bases, with 12 bases between them. Germline CDR1 SQVTM, CDR2 ANQGSEA. The CDR3 DNA sequence: TGCAGCGCCACCGGGACAACCTACGAGCAGTACTTC. Translation: CSATGTTYEQYF.

This chain uses TRBV7-7 with TRBJ2-5; D unresolved. V shed 1 base and J shed 4 bases, with 16 bases lying between them. Per germline, CDR1 SSHAT and CDR2 FNYEAQ (reference sequence). CDR3 length: 16 amino acids. The CDR3 is CASSLEPDGWGETQYF. The CDR3 DNA sequence: TGTGCCAGCAGCTTAGAGCCGGACGGTTGGGGAGAGACCCAGTACTTC.

This rearrangement joins TRBV11-2 to TRBJ2-3; 9 nucleotides align to TRBD1. This CDR3 is built from 15 residues. Unmatched junction bases numbered 5, after V lost 2 bases and J lost 5 bases. The germline V gene has CDR1 SGHAT and CDR2 FQNNGV. As DNA, the CDR3 is TGTGCCAGCAGCTTATGGGACAGGGCGCAAGATACGCAGTATTTT. Amino acids: CASSLWDRAQDTQYF.

The chain joins TRBV27 to TRBJ2-1, with TRBD2 identical over 10 bases. Trimming at V came to 8 bases and at J to 5 bases, leaving 9 bases not matched to a gene. Germline loops: CDR1 MNHEY, CDR2 SMNVEV (reference sequence). This CDR3 region has 15 residues. The chain's CDR3 is CASALSGGANNEQFF. In DNA form, the CDR3 reads TGTGCCAGCGCTTTAAGCGGGGGGGCCAACAATGAGCAGTTCTTC.

V is TRBV6-4 and J is TRBJ1-1; tentatively, D is TRBD1 (6 bases). Germline V gene data show CDR1 as MRHNA and CDR2 as SNTAGT. V was cut by 2 bases and J by 5 bases, with 12 bases left in between. This CDR3 has 14 amino acids. CDR3: CASSDRGKGTEAFF. As DNA, the CDR3 is TGTGCCAGCAGTGACAGGGGGAAAGGAACTGAAGCTTTCTTT.

The chain uses TRBV11-2 and TRBJ2-1, with 7 bases that match TRBD1. Looked up from germline, CDR1 is SGHAT and CDR2 is FQNNGV. After removal of 1 base from V and 5 bases from J, the junction contained 8 bases not matched to a gene. The CDR3 has 16 amino acids. The CDR3 here is CASSLGLGDRDNEQFF. The CDR3 coding sequence is TGTGCCAGCAGCTTAGGGTTAGGCGACAGGGACAATGAGCAGTTCTTC.

In nucleotides, the CDR3 is TGTGCCACCAGCAGGGGGGACAGTGAAGAGACCCAGTACTTC. It specifies CATSRGDSEETQYF. The J gene is TRBJ2-5, the V gene TRBV15; 7 nucleotides align to TRBD1. The junction had 4 bases not matched to a gene; V was cut back by 3 bases and J by 3 bases. Germline V CDR1 and CDR2: LNHNV, YYDKDF (reference sequence). CDR3 size: 14 residues.

V and J are TRBV7-8 and TRBJ2-3, with D tentatively TRBD2 (7 bases). Trimming took 5 bases from V and 1 from J, leaving 16 bases between them. The CDR3 covers 16 residues. The germline gives CDR1 SGHVS, CDR2 FQNEAQ. The CDR3 spells CASSLVGGRRTDTQYF. CDR3 DNA: TGTGCCAGCAGCCTTGTGGGGGGGCGACGCACAGATACGCAGTATTTT.

This clone was observed once. The chain uses TRBV27 and TRBJ1-6; D remains unclear. CDR3 length equals 15 residues. In germline, CDR1 is MNHEY, CDR2 SMNVEV (reference sequence). Trimming took 4 bases from V and 7 from J, leaving 14 bases between them. The CDR3 DNA reads TGTGCCAGCAGTTCCCCCCCAGGACTCAATTCACCCCTCCACTTT. It specifies CASSSPPGLNSPLHF.

The V gene is TRBV7-7, the J gene TRBJ2-3; 8 bases are a match to TRBD1. This CDR3 region has 14 residues. Unmatched junction bases numbered 5, after V lost 3 bases and J lost 6 bases. CDR1 SSHAT and CDR2 FNYEAQ come from the germline V gene (reference sequence). CDR3 sequence: CASSLSGGADTQYF. The CDR3 coding sequence is TGTGCCAGCAGCTTGTCAGGGGGCGCGGATACGCAGTATTTT.